The clone carrying this T cell receptor beta chain was counted a few times. Its antigen is still unknown. The data derive from a study of T cells in Graves' hyperthyroidism and ophthalmopathy. Overall study results and limits: Through a model of 13 V-J features, ophthalmopathy was separated from stable hyperthyroidism.

Amplification targeted TCR beta CDR3 regions from RNA transcripts. The HTBI primer set drove a first-round RT-PCR of the TCR CDR3. TCRdb re-called the multiplex PCR reads through MiXCR, storing one row per CDR3 protein. The sample has about 500,000 distinct CDR3 sequences, 14% seen once. With 7 bases removed from V and 5 bases from J, the gap between germline ends came to 16 bases. Per germline, CDR1 MNHNS and CDR2 SASEGT. The CDR3 covers 14 residues. These patients, aged 18 to 65, had recently diagnosed hyperthyroidism lasting under 2 months. Uncontrolled infection, other autoimmune disease, pregnancy or lactation excluded patients. In making diagnoses, clinical symptoms, serum thyroxine and TRAb, thyroid ultrasound and orbital computed tomography were all used.

What was sequenced was blood. The receptor's source is a woman aged 18-29 years with Graves' hyperthyroidism. The V gene is TRBV6-1, the J gene TRBJ2-3; no clear D gene. Here the CDR3 DNA reads TGTGCCAGCACAGTCCCGACCGAGAGAGATACGCAGTATTTT. Its protein product is CASTVPTERDTQYF.